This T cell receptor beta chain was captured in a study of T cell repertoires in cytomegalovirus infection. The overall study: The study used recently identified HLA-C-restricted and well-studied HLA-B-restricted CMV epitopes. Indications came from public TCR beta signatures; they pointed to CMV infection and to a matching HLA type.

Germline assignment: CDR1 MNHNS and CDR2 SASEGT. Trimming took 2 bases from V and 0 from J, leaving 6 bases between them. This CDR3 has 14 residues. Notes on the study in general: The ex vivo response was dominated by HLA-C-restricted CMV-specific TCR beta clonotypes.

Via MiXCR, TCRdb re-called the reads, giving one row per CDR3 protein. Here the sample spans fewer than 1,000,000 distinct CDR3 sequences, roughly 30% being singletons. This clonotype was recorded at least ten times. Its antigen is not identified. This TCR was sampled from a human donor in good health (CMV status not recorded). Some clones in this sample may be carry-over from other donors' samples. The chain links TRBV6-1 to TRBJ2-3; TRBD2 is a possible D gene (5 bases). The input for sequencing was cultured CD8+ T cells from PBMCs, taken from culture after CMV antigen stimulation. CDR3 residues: CASSERGSTDTQYF. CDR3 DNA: TGTGCCAGCAGTGAACGGGGAAGCACAGATACGCAGTATTTT.